These T cell receptor beta chains were read from a single sample in a study of regulatory T cells in long-lasting Graves disease. From the multiplex PCR reads, TCRdb called clonotypes with MiXCR, one entry per CDR3 protein. In the table there are under 350,000 distinct CDR3 sequences, 22% of which are singletons. The sample consisted of peripheral blood mononuclear cells (PBMCs), taken when the disease was refractory, from a patient treated with antithyroid drugs. All receptors derive from a female donor with Graves disease. Each CDR3 is given with its conserved first and last residue. Each record gives: V gene, D gene, clone size, CDR3 length, J gene, CDR3 DNA, CDR3 protein. D genes are given only for firm matches. Clone size is shown for a subset of rows, as once, few, many or a class of expanded clone.

>TRBV7-2|-|few|12|TRBJ1-1
TGTGCCAGCAGCTTCTCCAGCATTGAAGCTTTCTTT
CASSFSSIEAFF
>TRBV11-2|-|many|16|TRBJ2-2
TGTGCCAGCAGCTTTCACGGGGTGGTGAACACCGGGGAGCTGTTTTTT
CASSFHGVVNTGELFF
>TRBV27|-|many|14|TRBJ1-1
TGTGCCACCAAAACAGGGTTGGGGAACACTGAAGCTTTCTTT
CATKTGLGNTEAFF
>TRBV7-9|-|-|16|TRBJ1-4
TGTGCCAGCAGCTTATCGGCAGGGATCGTTGATGAAAAACTGTTTTTT
CASSLSAGIVDEKLFF
>TRBV28|-|-|13|TRBJ1-2
TGTGCCAGCTTTGAGGGTATAAGCTATGGCTACACCTTC
CASFEGISYGYTF
>TRBV7-2|-|many|14|TRBJ2-5
TGTGCCAGCAGCCTCTCAGCGGCGCAAGAGACCCAGTACTTC
CASSLSAAQETQYF
>TRBV14|-|many|13|TRBJ1-2
TGTGCCAGCAGCCCATCCGGATCCCTTGGCTACACCTTC
CASSPSGSLGYTF
>TRBV28|-|many|14|TRBJ2-7
TGTGCCAGCAGTTTCCAGTCCGGAACCTACGAGCAGTACTTC
CASSFQSGTYEQYF
>TRBV25-1|TRBD1|many|17|TRBJ1-1
TGTGCCAGCAGTGACCCGGGACAGGGTTACATGAACACTGAAGCTTTCTTT
CASSDPGQGYMNTEAFF
>TRBV10-3|TRBD2|few|17|TRBJ2-5
TGTGCCATCAGTGAGGGACTAGCGGGAGAGCAGTTGGAGACCCAGTACTTC
CAISEGLAGEQLETQYF
>TRBV4-1|-|few|15|TRBJ2-2
TGCGCCAGCAGGGCGAGGGAACCGAACACCGGGGAGCTGTTTTTT
CASRAREPNTGELFF
>TRBV28|-|many|13|TRBJ2-5
TGTGCCAGCAGCCTCAACAACCAAGAGACCCAGTACTTC
CASSLNNQETQYF
>TRBV25-1|-|-|21|TRBJ2-3
TGTGCCAGCAGTGGACAGGGAATTGATATATTAGCGGGGCGAAACACAGATACGCAGTATTTT
CASSGQGIDILAGRNTDTQYF
>TRBV19|-|-|14|TRBJ2-2
TGTGCCAGTAGCATGACAGACTACACCGGGGAGCTGTTTTTT
CASSMTDYTGELFF
>TRBV10-3|TRBD2|few|16|TRBJ2-3
TGTGCCATCAGTGAGAGGACTAGCGGAGAACCAGATACGCAGTATTTT
CAISERTSGEPDTQYF
>TRBV28|-|-|16|TRBJ1-5
TGTGCCTGCACCCCAATCGTTCTAGGAGTCAATCAGCCCCAGCATTTT
CACTPIVLGVNQPQHF
>TRBV6-1|-|many|14|TRBJ1-5
TGTGCCAGCAGTGATGGGGGCTTCAATCAGCCCCAGCATTTT
CASSDGGFNQPQHF
>TRBV7-9|TRBD1|-|16|TRBJ2-3
TGTGCCAGCACCTTCCAGGGGGACAGGAGCACAGATACGCAGTATTTT
CASTFQGDRSTDTQYF
>TRBV7-9|-|many|14|TRBJ1-4
TGTGCCAGCAGCTTAGGGGGTACTGGCGAAAAACTGTTTTTT
CASSLGGTGEKLFF
>TRBV11-2|-|many|15|TRBJ2-5
TGTGCCAGCAGCTTAGCGCAGGGGCGGAGGGAGACCCAGTACTTC
CASSLAQGRRETQYF
>TRBV6-2/TRBV6-3|-|many|14|TRBJ1-5
TGTGCCAGCAGTTACTACCCAACAGGTCAGCCCCAGCATTTT
CASSYYPTGQPQHF
>TRBV6-5|TRBD1|many|18|TRBJ2-2
TGTGCCAGCAGTTACTCAAGCAGGGGGCGCGTTTCCACCGGGGAGCTGTTTTTT
CASSYSSRGRVSTGELFF
>TRBV10-3|-|many|12|TRBJ1-1
TGTGCCATCAGGAGGGGAGGGTCTGAAGCTTTCTTT
CAIRRGGSEAFF
>TRBV28|TRBD2|many|15|TRBJ2-7
TGTGCCAGCAGCCCACTAGCGAAAAAGTCCTACGAGCAGTACTTC
CASSPLAKKSYEQYF
>TRBV28|-|-|15|TRBJ1-4
TGTGCCAGCAGTTCCAGGGGTTTTTTGGATGAAAAACTGTTTTTT
CASSSRGFLDEKLFF
>TRBV6-1|TRBD2|-|16|TRBJ2-5
TGTGCCAGCAGTGAACTGGGGACTAGCGTACAAGAGACCCAGTACTTC
CASSELGTSVQETQYF
>TRBV5-1|-|-|15|TRBJ2-4
TGCGCCAGCAGACGAGGAAGCCTAGCCAAAAACATTCAGTACTTC
CASRRGSLAKNIQYF
>TRBV13|-|-|15|TRBJ1-4
TGTGCCAGCAGCTCCGCCGGGACACCTAATGAAAAACTGTTTTTT
CASSSAGTPNEKLFF
>TRBV5-5|-|many|16|TRBJ2-5
TGTGCCAGCAGCTTGGAATTGCAAGGGGGAAGGGAGACCCAGTACTTC
CASSLELQGGRETQYF
>TRBV6-8|TRBD1|-|17|TRBJ1-5
TGTGCCTCGACATACGACCCGGACAGGGGGCTTAATCAGCCCCAGCATTTT
CASTYDPDRGLNQPQHF
>TRBV5-1|-|few|14|TRBJ2-3
TGCGCCAGCAGCAGGACGGATTACACAGATACGCAGTATTTT
CASSRTDYTDTQYF
>TRBV12-3/TRBV12-4|TRBD2|-|14|TRBJ2-1
TGTGCCAGCAGATCTAGCGGTTCCTACAATGAGCAGTTCTTC
CASRSSGSYNEQFF
>TRBV6-9|TRBD2|few|15|TRBJ2-7
TGTGCCAGCAGTTATCTCACTAGCGGGAACTACGAGCAGTACTTC
CASSYLTSGNYEQYF
>TRBV14|-|few|16|TRBJ1-4
TGTGCCAGCAGCCAAGATACGGGACGGTATAATGAAAAACTGTTTTTT
CASSQDTGRYNEKLFF
>TRBV4-1|-|few|15|TRBJ2-4
TGCGCCAGCAGCCAAGGGAGGTTCGCATTAAACATTCAGTACTTC
CASSQGRFALNIQYF
>TRBV4-3|TRBD2|few|15|TRBJ2-7
TGCGCCAGCAGCCCCTTAGCGGGAGGGCGCTACGAGCAGTACTTC
CASSPLAGGRYEQYF
>TRBV28|-|-|13|TRBJ1-6
TGTGCCAGCCGTTTGTCGGGGAATTCACCCCTCCACTTT
CASRLSGNSPLHF
>TRBV7-9|-|once|15|TRBJ2-2
TGTGCCGGCAGCTTAATAGGCACCCACACCGGGGAGCTGTTTTTT
CAGSLIGTHTGELFF
>TRBV27|-|few|17|TRBJ2-2
TGTGCCAGCAGTTTAGGTGCGGTACGGGCGAACACCGGGGAGCTGTTTTTT
CASSLGAVRANTGELFF
>TRBV11-2|-|-|14|TRBJ2-1
TGTGCCAGCAGCCCCCAGGGGGGCTTGGGTGAGCAGTTCTTC
CASSPQGGLGEQFF
>TRBV28|-|many|11|TRBJ1-2
TGTGCCAGCGGGACGGCGTATGGCTACACCTTC
CASGTAYGYTF
>TRBV3-1|-|few|15|TRBJ2-7
TGTGCCAGCAGCCAAGAACCGGACAACTCCTACGAGCAGTACTTC
CASSQEPDNSYEQYF
>TRBV20-1|TRBD2|many|19|TRBJ2-5
TGCAGTGCTAGAGATCCCGCCCCGGGAGGACTAGCGGGAAGAGAGACCCAGTACTTC
CSARDPAPGGLAGRETQYF
>TRBV6-1|TRBD2|-|17|TRBJ2-3
TGTGCCAGCACCAGAGGGGGGACTAGCGGGAGTACAGATACGCAGTATTTT
CASTRGGTSGSTDTQYF
>TRBV19|TRBD1|few|15|TRBJ2-5
TGTGCCAGTAGTGAAGGACAGGGGGCGCGGGAGACCCAGTACTTC
CASSEGQGARETQYF
>TRBV2|-|-|17|TRBJ2-3
TGTGCCAGCAGGGCGGGACAAACGATCTTCGACACAGATACGCAGTATTTT
CASRAGQTIFDTDTQYF
>TRBV2|-|many|14|TRBJ1-1
TGTGCCAGCAGTGAAGGACACAGGAACACTGAAGCTTTCTTT
CASSEGHRNTEAFF
>TRBV10-3|-|few|14|TRBJ1-2
TGTGCCATCAGCTGGAGGGGGTTGGACTATGGCTACACCTTC
CAISWRGLDYGYTF
>TRBV7-2|-|-|14|TRBJ2-4
TGTGCCAGCAGCCCCCGGACAGCCAAAAACATTCAGTACTTC
CASSPRTAKNIQYF
>TRBV7-2|-|many|12|TRBJ2-5
TGTGCCAGCAGCGATAGGTTGTGGACCCAGTACTTC
CASSDRLWTQYF
>TRBV7-9|TRBD1|-|16|TRBJ2-6
TGTGCCAGCAGCTTGACAGGGGGATGGGGGGCCAACGTCCTGACTTTC
CASSLTGGWGANVLTF
>TRBV6-1|TRBD1|few|15|TRBJ2-7
TGTGCCAGCACTTCTACCGGGACAGGAACATACGAGCAGTACTTC
CASTSTGTGTYEQYF
>TRBV28|-|-|16|TRBJ2-5
TGTGCCAGCAGTCCCCCCTTTATTAGGTTAGAAGAGACCCAGTACTTC
CASSPPFIRLEETQYF
>TRBV12-3/TRBV12-4|-|many|14|TRBJ2-2
TGTGCCAGCAGTTTTGGGGGGACGATCGGGGAGCTGTTTTTT
CASSFGGTIGELFF
>TRBV7-9|-|-|12|TRBJ1-1
TGTGCCGGGTCTCTGACGGACACTGAAGCTTTCTTT
CAGSLTDTEAFF
>TRBV15|TRBD1|-|15|TRBJ1-5
TGTGCCACCAGCCAGACAGGGAATGGCAATCAGCCCCAGCATTTT
CATSQTGNGNQPQHF
>TRBV28|TRBD2|-|14|TRBJ2-3
TGTGCCAGCAGTTGGGGACTAGTCGGGGATACGCAGTATTTT
CASSWGLVGDTQYF
>TRBV28|-|-|15|TRBJ1-5
TGTGCCAGCAGTTGGTCCGGGACACCCAATCAGCCCCAGCATTTT
CASSWSGTPNQPQHF
>TRBV4-3|TRBD2|-|15|TRBJ2-5
TGCGCCAGCAGCCAGGAGACTAGCGGGAGAGAGACCCAGTACTTC
CASSQETSGRETQYF